These 19 T cell receptor beta chains originate from one sample sequenced in a study of Graves' ophthalmopathy and Graves' hyperthyroidism. As the template, RNA transcripts were used to amplify TCR beta CDR3 regions. HTBI primers were employed in first-round RT-PCR, then a second-round multiplex PCR followed. MiXCR was run by TCRdb on the multiplex PCR reads, yielding one entry per CDR3 protein. The sample yields over a million distinct CDR3 sequences, 36% seen once. Sequencing input: peripheral blood or thyroid tissue (not recorded which). Receptors originate from an adult man with Graves' hyperthyroidism.

This clonotype showed up many times. V gene TRBV14 combines with J gene TRBJ2-7; D remains ambiguous. Trimming pared 2 bases from V and 3 bases from J, leaving 2 bases between. There are 11 residues in the CDR3. Germline V lookup: CDR1 SGHDN, CDR2 FVKESK. This CDR3 reads CASSQSYEQYF. The CDR3 bases are TGTGCCAGCAGCCAAAGCTACGAGCAGTACTTC.

This clonotype came up many times. This rearrangement joins TRBV5-1 to TRBJ1-1, with TRBD1 identical over 7 bases. Per the germline V gene, CDR1 is SGHRS and CDR2 is YFSETQ. The CDR3 extends over 14 amino acids. V lost 7 bases to trimming and J lost 0 bases; unmatched junction nucleotides: 6. Written as DNA, the CDR3 is TGCGCCAGCCAAAGGGGACAGTTGAACACTGAAGCTTTCTTT. The encoded protein is CASQRGQLNTEAFF.

V and J are TRBV12-3 or TRBV12-4 and TRBJ1-1; 7 bases fit TRBD1. Trimming removed 3 bases from V and 3 bases from J; junction bases left unmatched: 10. This CDR3 comprises 16 residues. The DNA for the CDR3 is TGTGCCAGCAGTTTGGGTAGTAGGGGGCTGGACACTGAAGCTTTCTTT. As protein: CASSLGSRGLDTEAFF.

Of note for this clonotype: The missing conserved phenylalanine or tryptophan at the end of this CDR3 makes a read error likely. V usage is TRBV20-1 and J usage is TRBJ1-5, with a tentative D call TRBD1 (6 bases). The CDR3 runs to 17 residues. Trimming pared 4 bases from V and 0 bases from J, leaving 19 bases between. From germline, CDR1 is DFQATT and CDR2 SNEGSKA (reference sequence). The CDR3 reads CSATGETGYNSNQPQHG. DNA for the CDR3: TGCAGTGCTACAGGGGAAACGGGATATAATAGCAATCAGCCCCAGCATGGT.

The chain uses TRBV9 and TRBJ2-7; no definite D call. Trimming removed 7 bases from V and 0 bases from J, with 14 bases in between. The CDR3 runs to 14 residues. Per the germline V gene, CDR1 is SGDLS and CDR2 is YYNGEE. CDR3 sequence: CASDVPTLSYEQYF. The CDR3 coding sequence is TGTGCCAGCGATGTCCCCACCCTCTCCTACGAGCAGTACTTC.

Many counts were recorded for this clonotype. This rearrangement joins TRBV20-1 to TRBJ2-5, with D hard to call. In germline, CDR1 is DFQATT, CDR2 SNEGSKA (reference sequence). Trimming left V 5 bases short and J 1 base short, with 17 bases between. CDR3 length: 15 residues. CDR3 sequence: CSAAPPGLRQETQYF. The CDR3 DNA follows: TGCAGTGCTGCACCCCCGGGCCTCCGCCAAGAGACCCAGTACTTC.

Remarks on this clonotype: A much larger clonotype is one base distant, so this may be a read error. CDR3 region: CASGNTGVGLYYNSPLHF. The CDR3 DNA is TGTGCCAGCGGGAACACGGGGGTAGGATTATATTACAATTCACCCCTCCACTTT. The gene calls are TRBV2 and TRBJ1-6, with TRBD1 as a possible D gene (5 bases). The CDR3 spans 18 residues. Germline V gives CDR1 SNHLY, CDR2 FYNNEI. V was cut by 8 bases and J by 7 bases, with 27 bases left in between.

This clonotype was detected many times. The chain uses TRBV11-2 and TRBJ2-5; 7 bases map to TRBD2. The CDR3 length is 16 residues. Germline V gene data show CDR1 as SGHAT and CDR2 as FQNNGV. V was clipped by 5 bases and J by 2 bases; unmatched bases: 11. Here the CDR3 reads CASSAPPRGGQETQYF. The CDR3 nucleotides are TGTGCCAGCAGCGCACCGCCTCGCGGGGGTCAAGAGACCCAGTACTTC.

With respect to this clonotype: A much larger clone lies a single base off, so this may be a read error. It is likely a read error, because the conserved phenylalanine at the end of the CDR3 is missing. V and J are TRBV5-1 and TRBJ1-1; possible D gene TRBD1, 5 bases. Germline-derived CDR1 and CDR2 are SGHRS and YFSETQ. CDR3 length: 14 amino acids. Written as DNA, the CDR3 is TGTGCCAGCCAGGATAGGGGACGGAACACTGAAGCTTTCTCT. It codes for CASQDRGRNTEAFS.

The chain carries TRBV13 and TRBJ1-4; D may be TRBD1 (6 bases). The V end lost 1 base, the J end lost 7 bases, and 10 bases lay between the germline ends. There are 14 residues in the CDR3. The V gene's germline CDR1 is PRHDT and CDR2 FYEKMQ (reference sequence). CDR3 bases: TGTGCCAGCAGCTTAGTCCTAGGGGGTGAAAAACTGTTTTTT. This codes for CASSLVLGGEKLFF.

This clonotype was seen a handful of times. With a much larger clone just one base away, this may be a read error. The chain carries TRBV10-3 and TRBJ2-7; 7 bases align to TRBD2. The CDR3 loop spans 15 amino acids. Germline assignment: CDR1 ENHRY and CDR2 SYGVKD. Germline trimming cut 3 bases from V and 0 bases from J; bases unmatched to any gene: 5. CDR3 sequence: CAISDRTRNSYEQYF. The CDR3 DNA is TGTGCCATCAGTGACAGGACTAGGAACTCCTACGAGCAGTACTTC.

This clonotype occurred many times. V gene TRBV2 combines with J gene TRBJ1-1; D call uncertain. V was pared by 4 bases and J by 0 bases, with 9 bases between. CDR1 SNHLY and CDR2 FYNNEI come from the germline V gene. The CDR3 sequence is 14 residues long. CDR3: CASSGISMNTEAFF. DNA of the CDR3: TGTGCCAGCAGTGGTATCAGCATGAACACTGAAGCTTTCTTT.

This chain connects TRBV29-1 to TRBJ2-3; D might be TRBD2 (6 bases). Germline V gene lookup returns CDR1 SQVTM and CDR2 ANQGSEA. The CDR3 spans 15 residues. V was shortened by 3 bases and J by 5 bases, with 18 bases between the two germline ends. Written as DNA, the CDR3 is TGCAGCGTTGATCGAGGACGGGGGTTACGAGATACGCAGTATTTT. Amino acid sequence: CSVDRGRGLRDTQYF.

The J gene is TRBJ1-6, the V gene TRBV10-3, with D possibly TRBD1 on 5 matching bases. This CDR3 contains 20 residues. V was cut by 2 bases and J by 2 bases, with 22 bases left in between. Germline V gene data show CDR1 as ENHRY and CDR2 as SYGVKD. The CDR3 reads CAISEVPGREEDTYNSPLHF. CDR3 nucleotides: TGTGCCATCAGTGAGGTCCCGGGACGGGAGGAAGATACCTATAATTCACCCCTCCACTTT.

The sample holds many counts of this clonotype. The V call is TRBV29-1, the J call TRBJ2-5; TRBD1 matches 7 bases. V lost 1 base to trimming and J lost 1 base; unmatched junction nucleotides: 6. CDR3 length equals 15 residues. Germline-derived CDR1 and CDR2 are SQVTM and ANQGSEA. CDR3 nucleotides: TGCAGCGTTGAAGGACAGGGTAGGCCCCAAGAGACCCAGTACTTC. The encoded protein is CSVEGQGRPQETQYF.

This chain joins TRBV7-2 and TRBJ1-5, with 7 nucleotides matching TRBD1. V trimming: 6 bases; J trimming: 3 bases; junction bases outside the gene matches: 8. This CDR3 has 15 residues. Per germline, CDR1 SGHTA and CDR2 FQGNSA. CDR3 coding DNA: TGTGCCAGCAGTAAGGACAGGCTGAACAATCAGCCCCAGCATTTT. Translating it yields CASSKDRLNNQPQHF.

V is TRBV2 and J is TRBJ2-2, with D possibly being TRBD2 (5 bases). CDR1 and CDR2 from the germline V gene are SNHLY and FYNNEI. The CDR3 runs 13 residues. Trimming pared 6 bases from V and 8 bases from J, leaving 13 bases between. CDR3 coding DNA: TGTGCCAGCAGCTGGATGAGCGGTGGGGAGCTGTTTTTT. Encoded protein: CASSWMSGGELFF.

The J gene is TRBJ1-4, the V gene TRBV9, with 9 bases identical to TRBD1. V shed 0 bases, J shed 3 bases, and the junction held 6 bases outside the gene matches. The V gene's germline CDR1 is SGDLS and CDR2 YYNGEE. This CDR3 has 17 residues. The CDR3 is CASSVETGGSANEKLFF. The CDR3 DNA follows: TGTGCCAGCAGCGTAGAGACAGGGGGATCGGCTAATGAAAAACTGTTTTTT.

This clonotype has ten or more counts. The rearrangement joins TRBV10-3 to TRBJ2-5; TRBD1 matches 9 bases. The CDR3 contains 14 residues. Germline V gene lookup returns CDR1 ENHRY and CDR2 SYGVKD. The ends lost 8 bases at V and 6 bases at J; junction bases unmatched: 10. The CDR3 DNA sequence: TGTGCCATCCGCCGGGACAGGGATCGGCAGACCCAGTACTTC. Translation: CAIRRDRDRQTQYF.